This T cell receptor (beta chain) stems from a study of cytomegalovirus exposure and HLA in healthy donors. Looking at the study overall: Genotyping showed 81% of about 370 donors falling in the Caucasian-associated ancestry cluster.

Samples came from healthy bone marrow donors. This CDR3 comprises 13 residues. Trimming took 8 bases from V and 4 from J, leaving 11 bases between them. Germline-derived CDR1 and CDR2 are LGHNT and FRNRAP. PCR employed 60 Vbeta and 13 Jbeta primers. TCRdb's copy holds only in-frame clones and misses some; the assay was immunoSEQ multiplex PCR. Of tens of thousands of clones in the sample, less than 85% were seen once. Study-wide results and limits: Compared with the roughly 700-donor mean, an Asian-associated ancestry cluster reportedly had fewer N-insertions, according to a later analysis. The classifier reportedly diagnosed cytomegalovirus status with high sensitivity and specificity.

As regards this clone: Its matching antigen is unknown.

The J gene is TRBJ1-4, the V gene TRBV12-5; no reliable D call. Sample: PBMCs. This sequence originates from a woman between 55 and 75 years old in good health and CMV-seropositive. CDR3 protein: CASSGDINEKLFF. In DNA, the CDR3 is TGTGCTAGTTCCGGGGATATTAATGAAAAACTGTTTTTT.